These T cell receptor beta chains were read from a single sample in a study of memory CD4+ T cells and cytomegalovirus serostatus. Sequenced by immunoSEQ multiplex PCR; TCRdb stores in-frame clones only, minus some. The sample has around 50,000 clones; around 80% are singletons. Sequenced: memory CD4+ T cells from blood. These receptors originate from an adult in good health and CMV-seronegative. Both conserved end residues are part of each CDR3. Each record gives: CDR3 DNA, CDR3 protein, V gene, clone size, J gene, D gene. A D gene is named only where the DNA matches it firmly. The size entry is marked missing in some rows and otherwise reads once, few, many or a size class.

TGCAGCGCTTACAGGGGGGCGAGCTCCGAGCAGTACTTC,CSAYRGASSEQYF,TRBV29-1,.,TRBJ2-7,TRBD1
TGTGCCAGCAGCTCCCCAAGCACAGATACGCAGTATTTT,CASSSPSTDTQYF,TRBV7-2,.,TRBJ2-3,.
TGTGCCAGCACCCTAGCGGGAGACAACAATGAGCAGTTCTTC,CASTLAGDNNEQFF,TRBV7-9,.,TRBJ2-1,TRBD2
TGCGCCAGCAGCTTCTCCGGGACAGGGGGCCTGGGACCTAATGAAAAACTGTTTTTT,CASSFSGTGGLGPNEKLFF,TRBV5-1,.,TRBJ1-4,TRBD1
TGCAGTGCTAGCTCCTACAATGAGCAGTTCTTC,CSASSYNEQFF,TRBV20-1,.,TRBJ2-1,.
TGCGCCAGCAGCGGGGACTCTCCGGGTAGCGGGGAGCTGTTTTTT,CASSGDSPGSGELFF,TRBV5-1,once,TRBJ2-2,.
TGCAGTGCCTTCGGGGACACTGAAGCTTTCTTT,CSAFGDTEAFF,TRBV20-1,.,TRBJ1-1,.
TGCGCCAGCAGCTATTCCGGGACAGGTTACGAGCAGTACTTC,CASSYSGTGYEQYF,TRBV5-1,.,TRBJ2-7,TRBD1
TGTGCCTGGAGTAGAGCTACCTACAATGAGCAGTTCTTC,CAWSRATYNEQFF,TRBV30,few,TRBJ2-1,.
TGCGCCAGCAGCTTGAGGGGACAGGGGAACTATGGCTACACCTTC,CASSLRGQGNYGYTF,TRBV5-1,.,TRBJ1-2,TRBD1
TGTGCCAGCACCGTAGGGAGAAATGAGCAGTTCTTC,CASTVGRNEQFF,TRBV28,.,TRBJ2-1,.
TGTGCCAGCAGATGGACAGGGGGCAGCGATGAGCAGTTCTTC,CASRWTGGSDEQFF,TRBV28,.,TRBJ2-1,TRBD1
TGCAGTGCTAGAAGCCAGTACGAGCAGTACTTC,CSARSQYEQYF,TRBV20-1,few,TRBJ2-7,.
TGTGCCAGCAGGCCAGGGGGGTACAACACTGAAGCTTTCTTT,CASRPGGYNTEAFF,TRBV27,.,TRBJ1-1,TRBD1
TGTGCAAGTCGCTTGTGGGGAACCGAAAAACTGTTTTTT,CASRLWGTEKLFF,TRBV12-2,.,TRBJ1-4,.
TGTGCCAGCAGTTTAGGTTTCACAGATACGCAGTATTTT,CASSLGFTDTQYF,TRBV6-6,.,TRBJ2-3,.
TGTGCCAGCAGCCAGGGTGGATACACAGATACGCAGTATTTT,CASSQGGYTDTQYF,TRBV4-2,.,TRBJ2-3,.
TGTGCCAGCAGCTTAAGGGGTGGACAGTCCTACAATGAGCAGTTCTTC,CASSLRGGQSYNEQFF,TRBV11-3,.,TRBJ2-1,.
TGTGCCAGCAGTGGGGGGTCCGCTGGAAACACCATATATTTT,CASSGGSAGNTIYF,TRBV28,.,TRBJ1-3,.
TGTGCCAGTAGTGTACAGGGAGTCTACGAGCAGTACTTC,CASSVQGVYEQYF,TRBV19,.,TRBJ2-7,.
TGTGCCAGCAGCTTATGGCGGGGCGGAGGATACAATGAGCAGTTCTTC,CASSLWRGGGYNEQFF,TRBV7-8,.,TRBJ2-1,.
TGTGCCAGCAGTTTAATAAAGACAGTAAATGGCTACACCTTC,CASSLIKTVNGYTF,TRBV28,.,TRBJ1-2,.
TGCGCCAGCAGTTCGTTCGTTGACAGCTATGGCTACACCTTC,CASSSFVDSYGYTF,TRBV5-1,few,TRBJ1-2,.
TGTGCCAGCAGCTTAGTTCTGAGGGGACTAGCGGGAGTTGACGTCCTGACTTTC,CASSLVLRGLAGVDVLTF,TRBV7-2,.,TRBJ2-6,TRBD2
TGTGCCAGTTGGCTGGCAGGGGTCGGTTCACCCCTCCACTTT,CASWLAGVGSPLHF,TRBV28,.,TRBJ1-6,.
TGTGCCTGGAGTTCCCAGATAGATACGCAGTATTTT,CAWSSQIDTQYF,TRBV30,.,TRBJ2-3,.
TGCAGCGTTGCTAAGTGGGGAGATACGCAGTATTTT,CSVAKWGDTQYF,TRBV29-1,.,TRBJ2-3,.
TGTGCCAGCAAGATGGAGCCACCCCAGCCCCAGCATTTT,CASKMEPPQPQHF,TRBV2,.,TRBJ1-5,.
TGCGCCAGCAGTGAGACTAGCGGCCTCGATACGCAGTATTTT,CASSETSGLDTQYF,TRBV10-1,.,TRBJ2-3,TRBD2
TGTGCCAGCAGCCCCCTGACCGGGGGGAGTAAGACTAATGAAAAACTGTTTTTT,CASSPLTGGSKTNEKLFF,TRBV11-2,.,TRBJ1-4,.
TGTGCCAGCAAAAGGACAGGGAACACCGGGGAGCTGTTTTTT,CASKRTGNTGELFF,TRBV27,few,TRBJ2-2,TRBD1
TGTGCCTGGCGGGACAGGGGAGAAAAACTGTTTTTT,CAWRDRGEKLFF,TRBV30,.,TRBJ1-4,TRBD1